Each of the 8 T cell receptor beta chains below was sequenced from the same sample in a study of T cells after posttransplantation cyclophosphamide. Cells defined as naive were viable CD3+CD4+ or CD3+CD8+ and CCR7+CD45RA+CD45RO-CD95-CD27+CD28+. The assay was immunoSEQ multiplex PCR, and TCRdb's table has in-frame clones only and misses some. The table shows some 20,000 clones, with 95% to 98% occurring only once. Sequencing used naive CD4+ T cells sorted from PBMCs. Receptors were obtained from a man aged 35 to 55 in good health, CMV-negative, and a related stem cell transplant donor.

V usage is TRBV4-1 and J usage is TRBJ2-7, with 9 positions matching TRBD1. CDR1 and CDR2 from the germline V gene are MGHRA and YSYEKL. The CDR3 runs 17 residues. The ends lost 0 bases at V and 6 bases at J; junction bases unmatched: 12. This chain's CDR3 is CASSQDLSLGQGREQYF. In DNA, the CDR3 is TGCGCCAGCAGCCAAGATTTATCCCTCGGACAGGGGCGCGAGCAGTACTTC.

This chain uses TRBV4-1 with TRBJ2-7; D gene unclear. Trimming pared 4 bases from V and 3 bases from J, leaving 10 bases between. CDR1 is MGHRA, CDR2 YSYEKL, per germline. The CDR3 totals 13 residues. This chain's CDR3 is CASSLVLSYEQYF. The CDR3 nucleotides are TGCGCCAGCAGCCTAGTTCTTAGCTACGAGCAGTACTTC.

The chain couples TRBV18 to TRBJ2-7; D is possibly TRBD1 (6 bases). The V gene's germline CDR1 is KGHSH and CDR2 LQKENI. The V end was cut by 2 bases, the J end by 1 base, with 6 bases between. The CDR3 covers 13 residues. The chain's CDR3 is CASSPDRSYEQYF. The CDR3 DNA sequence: TGTGCCAGCTCACCAGACAGGTCCTACGAGCAGTACTTC. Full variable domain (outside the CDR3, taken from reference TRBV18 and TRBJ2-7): NAGVMQNPRHLVRRRGQEARLRCSPMKGHSHVYWYRQLPEEGLKFMVYLQKENIIDESGMPKERFSAEFPKEGPSILRIQQVVRGDSAAYFCASSPDRSYEQYFGPGTRLTVT.

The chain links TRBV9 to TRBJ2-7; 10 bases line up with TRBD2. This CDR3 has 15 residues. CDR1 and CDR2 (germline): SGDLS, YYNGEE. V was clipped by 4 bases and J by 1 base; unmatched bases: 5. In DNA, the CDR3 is TGTGCCAGCAGCCCCCGAGCGGGAGGGTCCTACGAGCAGTACTTC. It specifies CASSPRAGGSYEQYF.

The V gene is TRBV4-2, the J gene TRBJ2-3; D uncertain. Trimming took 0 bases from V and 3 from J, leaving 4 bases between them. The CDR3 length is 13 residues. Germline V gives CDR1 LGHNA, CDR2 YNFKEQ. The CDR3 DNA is TGTGCCAGCAGCCAAGAGACTACAGATACGCAGTATTTT. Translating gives CASSQETTDTQYF.

CDR3: CASSGRGRSQPQHF. In DNA form, the CDR3 reads TGTGCCAGCAGTGGCAGGGGGCGAAGTCAGCCCCAGCATTTT. The chain has TRBV28 and TRBJ1-5, with 8 bases fitting TRBD1. The junction had 6 bases not matched to a gene; V was cut back by 5 bases and J by 6 bases. The germline gives CDR1 MDHEN, CDR2 SYDVKM. This CDR3 has 14 residues.

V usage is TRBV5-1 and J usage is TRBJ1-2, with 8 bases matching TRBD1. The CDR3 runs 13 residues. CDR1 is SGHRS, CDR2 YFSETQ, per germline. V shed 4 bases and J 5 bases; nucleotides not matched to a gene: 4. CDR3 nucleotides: TGCGCCAGCAGCCAAGACAGGGGTTATGGCTACACCTTC. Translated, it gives CASSQDRGYGYTF.

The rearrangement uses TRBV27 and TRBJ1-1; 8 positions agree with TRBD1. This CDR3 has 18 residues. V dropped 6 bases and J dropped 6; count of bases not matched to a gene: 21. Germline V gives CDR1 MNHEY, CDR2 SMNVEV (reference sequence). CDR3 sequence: CASSPLFQGITGGPEAFF. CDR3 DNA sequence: TGTGCCAGCAGCCCCCTATTCCAGGGTATCACAGGGGGACCTGAAGCTTTCTTT.